The source of this T cell receptor (beta chain) is a study of CD8 T cells in Susac syndrome. This clonotype was detected only once. RNA totalling roughly 0.45 to 1 ug underwent reverse transcription with random hexamers. The method of amplification for TCR beta CDR3 was immunoSEQ multiplex PCR, covering 54 Vbeta and 13 Jbeta. TCRdb re-analysed the immunoSEQ multiplex PCR reads in MiXCR, keeping a single row per CDR3 protein. Counted here are fewer than 350,000 distinct CDR3 sequences, approximately 85% occurring once; the ten biggest clones make up 0.2% to 0.25%. Control patients had untreated stable or active relapsing-remitting multiple sclerosis by revised McDonald criteria. Purification of the CD8+ and CD4+ T cells relied on negative isolation, and TEMRA cells underwent FACS enrichment. The germline gives CDR1 MNHEY, CDR2 SVGAGI. This CDR3 has 15 residues. V was pared by 6 bases and J by 3 bases, with 17 bases between.

The source is a human donor with multiple sclerosis. V and J are TRBV6-5 and TRBJ1-1, with D possibly TRBD1 on 5 matching bases. The sequenced sample consisted of CD8+ T cells from PBMCs. CDR3 sequence reads: CASRPDSFLYTEAFF. CDR3 coding DNA: TGTGCCAGCAGGCCAGACAGCTTTCTTTACACTGAAGCTTTCTTT.